This record looks at one TCR beta chain sequence and its context. Its antigen is still unknown. At the DNA level, this CDR3 is encoded by other sequences in the same sample as well. Only in-frame clones appear in the TCRdb table, and some are missing; sequencing was by immunoSEQ multiplex PCR. The sample consists of 90,000 to 120,000 clones, roughly 90% of them appearing once. These data come from a study of T cell responses to AZD1222 COVID-19 vaccine. Looking at the study overall: The analysis combined second doses at about 4 or about 12 weeks. Overall study results and limits: Spike-specific TCR breadth and depth both grew after two AZD1222 doses.

V lost 2 bases and J 2 bases, leaving 7 bases between the germline ends. Germline CDR1 MDHEN, CDR2 SYDVKM. This CDR3 has 14 amino acids. The receptor was derived from an adult in good health. The specimen comprised peripheral blood, sampled on day 0 of AZD1222 vaccination. The rearrangement links TRBV28 to TRBJ1-3, with a possible D match to TRBD1 (5 bases). The CDR3 sequence is CASSLGGTGNTIYF. In nucleotides, the CDR3 is TGTGCCAGCAGTTTAGGGGGGACTGGAAACACCATATATTTT.